These 13 T cell receptor beta chains came from one sample sequenced in a study of cytomegalovirus exposure and HLA in healthy donors. PCR involved 60 Vbeta and 13 Jbeta primers. Here immunoSEQ multiplex PCR was the method, and the copy in TCRdb shows in-frame clones only, minus some. The sample yields around 120,000 clones, around three quarters seen once. Sequenced input: PBMCs. These receptors came from a man between 25 and 39 years old in good health and CMV-seronegative.

The gene calls are TRBV15 and TRBJ1-2; D perhaps matches TRBD1 (5 bases). The CDR3 has 15 residues. Germline assignment: CDR1 LNHNV and CDR2 YYDKDF (reference sequence). V lost 3 bases, J lost 4 bases, and 15 bases lay in between. The CDR3 loop is CATSSGGRQGYGYTF. CDR3 coding DNA: TGTGCCACCAGCAGCGGTGGCAGGCAGGGCTATGGCTACACCTTC. Filled out from reference TRBV15 and TRBJ1-2, the complete variable domain reads DAMVIQNPRYQVTQFGKPVTLSCSQTLNHNVMYWYQQKSSQAPKLLFHYYDKDFNNEADTPDNFQSRRPNTSFCFLDIRSPGLGDTAMYLCATSSGGRQGYGYTFGSGTRLTVV.

This clone was seen only once. This chain links TRBV9 with TRBJ2-7; D remains unclear. V lost 0 bases, J lost 3 bases, and 10 bases lay in between. The CDR3 length is 14 residues. Germline V CDR1 and CDR2: SGDLS, YYNGEE. The CDR3 here is CASSVASDSYEQYF. CDR3 in DNA: TGTGCCAGCAGCGTAGCCAGCGATAGCTACGAGCAGTACTTC. The whole variable domain, filled in from reference TRBV9 and TRBJ2-7, reads DSGVTQTPKHLITATGQRVTLRCSPRSGDLSVYWYQQSLDQGLQFLIQYYNGEERAKGNILERFSAQQFPDLHSELNLSSLELGDSALYFCASSVASDSYEQYFGPGTRLTVT.

The chain is built from TRBV7-9 and TRBJ1-1; D is undetermined. Trimming took 8 bases from V and 6 from J, leaving 16 bases between them. CDR3 length: 13 amino acids. CDR1 SEHNR and CDR2 FQNEAQ come from the germline V gene (reference sequence). CDR3 protein: CASGRLGIPEAFF. The CDR3 coding sequence is TGTGCCAGCGGGAGATTGGGGATCCCTGAAGCTTTCTTT.

The chain uses TRBV7-2 and TRBJ2-3; TRBD2 agrees at 9 bases. Germline loops: CDR1 SGHTA, CDR2 FQGNSA. V dropped 1 base and J dropped 3; count of bases not matched to a gene: 8. This CDR3 comprises 17 residues. CDR3 region: CASSLGVAGEVTDTQYF. CDR3 DNA: TGTGCCAGCAGCTTAGGTGTAGCGGGAGAGGTAACAGATACGCAGTATTTT.

This clone was recorded once. The V call is TRBV5-1, the J call TRBJ2-1; weak D call: TRBD2 (5 bases). Germline lookup yields CDR1 SGHRS and CDR2 YFSETQ. The CDR3 runs to 15 residues. Between the trimmed V and J ends, which lost 3 bases and 2 bases, there was a span of 12 bases. CDR3 nucleotide sequence: TGCGCCAGCAGCTCCCAGCGGACGACCTACAATGAGCAGTTCTTC. The encoded protein is CASSSQRTTYNEQFF.

The rearrangement uses TRBV28 and TRBJ2-7; D is unresolved. This CDR3 is built from 12 residues. With 3 bases removed from V and 6 bases from J, the gap between germline ends came to 9 bases. Germline assignment: CDR1 MDHEN and CDR2 SYDVKM. In nucleotides, the CDR3 is TGTGCCAGCAGTTTCGGTTTATTCGAGCAGTACTTC. Its translation is CASSFGLFEQYF.

The V call is TRBV19, the J call TRBJ2-1, with a tentative D call TRBD1 (7 bases). V shed 6 bases and J shed 7 bases, with 13 bases lying between them. The germline CDR1 and CDR2 sequences are LNHDA and SQIVND (reference sequence). The CDR3 loop spans 13 amino acids. The CDR3 coding sequence is TGTGCCAGTAGGGAGGGGGCAGGAAATGAGCAGTTCTTC. Protein: CASREGAGNEQFF.

This clone came up a few times. The V call is TRBV5-5, the J call TRBJ1-1; the D gene is possibly TRBD1 (5 bases). The CDR3 has 13 amino acids. The germline CDR1 and CDR2 sequences are SGHKS and YYEKEE (reference sequence). V was clipped by 0 bases and J by 6 bases, with 9 bases between them. The CDR3 region is CASSLAAGPEAFF. The CDR3 DNA reads as TGTGCCAGCAGCTTGGCCGCGGGACCTGAAGCTTTCTTT.

The gene calls are TRBV6-1 and TRBJ2-3, with 7 nucleotides matching TRBD2. V trimming: 4 bases; J trimming: 0 bases; junction bases outside the gene matches: 4. Germline-derived CDR1 and CDR2 are MNHNS and SASEGT. This CDR3 spans 15 amino acids. CDR3 in amino acids: CASSVLAGSTDTQYF. CDR3 bases: TGTGCCAGCAGTGTATTAGCGGGTAGCACAGATACGCAGTATTTT.

This clone has just one count. The CDR3 reads CASSLSAGNYEQYF. The CDR3 nucleotides read TGTGCCAGCAGTTTATCGGCAGGGAACTACGAGCAGTACTTC. J is TRBJ2-7 and V is TRBV27, with a possible D match to TRBD1 (5 bases). Trimming removed 0 bases at V and 3 bases at J, with 9 bases between. This CDR3 is built from 14 residues. The germline CDR1 and CDR2 sequences are MNHEY and SMNVEV (reference sequence).

This clone was detected only once. The chain is built from TRBV11-2 and TRBJ1-2, with 10 bases lining up with TRBD1. The CDR3 is 14 amino acids. J lost 7 bases, V lost 3 bases, and 5 bases had no gene match. CDR1 is SGHAT and CDR2 is FQNNGV in the germline V gene. The CDR3 spells CASSFGDRGSGYTF. The CDR3 region has the DNA TGTGCCAGCAGCTTTGGGGACAGGGGTAGTGGCTACACCTTC.

This chain joins TRBV25-1 and TRBJ1-6; perhaps TRBD1 as D (6 bases). From germline, CDR1 is MGHDK and CDR2 SYGVNS. The V gene lost 0 bases and the J gene lost 5 bases, with 11 bases spanning the gap. The CDR3 consists of 16 residues. In DNA form, the CDR3 reads TGTGCCAGCAGTGAATATAAAGGACAGAATAATTCACCCCTCCACTTT. It translates to CASSEYKGQNNSPLHF.

This clone was recorded a few times. The same CDR3 is also encoded by other DNA sequences in this sample. The chain recombines TRBV9 with TRBJ2-2; D remains unclear. V gave up 2 bases and J gave up 1 base, with 6 bases separating them. Germline loops: CDR1 SGDLS, CDR2 YYNGEE. This CDR3 is built from 14 residues. Written as DNA, the CDR3 is TGTGCCAGCAGCGTCTCCGGGAACACCGGGGAGCTGTTTTTT. Translation: CASSVSGNTGELFF.